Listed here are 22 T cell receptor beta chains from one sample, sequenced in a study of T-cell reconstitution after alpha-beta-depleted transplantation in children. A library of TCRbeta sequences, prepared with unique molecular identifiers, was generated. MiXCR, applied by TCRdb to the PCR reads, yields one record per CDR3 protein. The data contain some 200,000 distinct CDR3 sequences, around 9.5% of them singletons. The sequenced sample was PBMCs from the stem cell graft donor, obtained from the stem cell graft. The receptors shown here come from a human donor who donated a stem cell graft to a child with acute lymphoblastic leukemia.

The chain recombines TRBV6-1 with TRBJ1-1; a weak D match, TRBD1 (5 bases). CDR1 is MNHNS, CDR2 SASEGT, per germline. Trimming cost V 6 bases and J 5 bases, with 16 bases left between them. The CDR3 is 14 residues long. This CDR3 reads CASSLGAPLTEAFF. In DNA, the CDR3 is TGTGCCAGCAGCCTAGGGGCCCCTCTGACTGAAGCTTTCTTT.

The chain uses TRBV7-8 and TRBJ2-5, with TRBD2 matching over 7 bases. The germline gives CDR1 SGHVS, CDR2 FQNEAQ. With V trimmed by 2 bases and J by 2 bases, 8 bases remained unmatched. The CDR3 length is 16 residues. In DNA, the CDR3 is TGTGCCAGCAGCTTAACATCGGCGGGGGAGCAAGAGACCCAGTACTTC. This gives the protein CASSLTSAGEQETQYF.

CDR3 bases: TGTGCCAGCAGCATGAACAGGGGAGATCGTCAGCCCCAGCATTTT. Protein sequence: CASSMNRGDRQPQHF. The rearrangement uses TRBV7-8 and TRBJ1-5; TRBD1 agrees at 7 bases. V was clipped by 5 bases and J by 6 bases; unmatched bases: 10. The germline CDR1 and CDR2 sequences are SGHVS and FQNEAQ. The CDR3 totals 15 residues.

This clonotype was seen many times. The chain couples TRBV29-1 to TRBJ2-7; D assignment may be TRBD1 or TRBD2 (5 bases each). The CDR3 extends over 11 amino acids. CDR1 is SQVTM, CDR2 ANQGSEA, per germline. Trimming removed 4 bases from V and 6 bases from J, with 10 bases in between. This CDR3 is CSVASGAEQYF. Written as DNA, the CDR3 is TGCAGCGTTGCGTCCGGGGCCGAGCAGTACTTC.

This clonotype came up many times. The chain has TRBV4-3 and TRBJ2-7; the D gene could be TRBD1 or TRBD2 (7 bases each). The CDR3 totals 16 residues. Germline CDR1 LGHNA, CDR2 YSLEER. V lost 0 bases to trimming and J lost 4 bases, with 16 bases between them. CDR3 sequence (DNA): TGCGCCAGCAGCCAAGATCTGGGAGGGGGCGGATACGAGCAGTACTTC. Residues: CASSQDLGGGGYEQYF.

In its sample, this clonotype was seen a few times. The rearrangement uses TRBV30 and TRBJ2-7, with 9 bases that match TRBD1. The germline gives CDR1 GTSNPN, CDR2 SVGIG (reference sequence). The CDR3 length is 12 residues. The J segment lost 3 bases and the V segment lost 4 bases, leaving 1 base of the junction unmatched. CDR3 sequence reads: CAWTGQGYEQYF. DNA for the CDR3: TGTGCCTGGACGGGACAGGGCTACGAGCAGTACTTC.

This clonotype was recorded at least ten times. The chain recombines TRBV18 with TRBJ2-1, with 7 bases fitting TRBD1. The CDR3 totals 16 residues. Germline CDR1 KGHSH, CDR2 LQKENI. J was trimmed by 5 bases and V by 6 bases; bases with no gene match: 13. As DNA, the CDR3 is TGTGCCAGCTCCCCCCAAGGGGGCAACCCCCACAATGAGCAGTTCTTC. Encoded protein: CASSPQGGNPHNEQFF. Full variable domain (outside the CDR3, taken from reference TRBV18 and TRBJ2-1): NAGVMQNPRHLVRRRGQEARLRCSPMKGHSHVYWYRQLPEEGLKFMVYLQKENIIDESGMPKERFSAEFPKEGPSILRIQQVVRGDSAAYFCASSPQGGNPHNEQFFGPGTRLTVL.

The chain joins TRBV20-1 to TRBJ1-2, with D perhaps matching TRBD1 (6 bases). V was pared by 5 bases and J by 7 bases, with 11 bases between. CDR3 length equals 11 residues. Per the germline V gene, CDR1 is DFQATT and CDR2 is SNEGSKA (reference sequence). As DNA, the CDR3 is TGCAGTGCTCCAGGGGCGACTGGCTACACCTTC. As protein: CSAPGATGYTF.

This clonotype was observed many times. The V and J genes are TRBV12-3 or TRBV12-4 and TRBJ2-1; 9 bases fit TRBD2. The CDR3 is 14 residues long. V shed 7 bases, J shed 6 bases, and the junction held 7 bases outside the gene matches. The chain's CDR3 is CASKSSGGTNEQFF. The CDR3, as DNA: TGTGCCAGCAAGTCCAGCGGGGGGACCAATGAGCAGTTCTTC.

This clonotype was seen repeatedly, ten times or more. CDR3 in DNA: TGTGCCAGCCGGGGACCGAGCTACAATGAGCAGTTCTTC. Translated, it gives CASRGPSYNEQFF. V usage is TRBV12-3 or TRBV12-4 and J usage is TRBJ2-1; D might be TRBD1 or TRBD2, each matching 5 bases. This CDR3 has 13 amino acids. V lost 8 bases, J lost 3 bases, and 11 bases lay in between.

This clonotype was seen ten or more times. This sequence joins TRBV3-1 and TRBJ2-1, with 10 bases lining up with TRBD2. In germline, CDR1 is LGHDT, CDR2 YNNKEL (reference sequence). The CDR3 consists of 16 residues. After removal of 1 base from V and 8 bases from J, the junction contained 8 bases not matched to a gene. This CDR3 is CASSQASSGGLDEQFF. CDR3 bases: TGTGCCAGCAGCCAAGCGAGTAGCGGGGGGCTCGATGAGCAGTTCTTC.

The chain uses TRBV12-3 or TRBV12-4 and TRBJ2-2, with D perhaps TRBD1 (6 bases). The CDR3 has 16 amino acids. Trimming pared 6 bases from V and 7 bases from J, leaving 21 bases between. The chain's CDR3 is CASSWEDRFKSGELFF. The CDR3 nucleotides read TGTGCCAGCAGCTGGGAAGACAGGTTCAAAAGCGGGGAGCTGTTTTTT.

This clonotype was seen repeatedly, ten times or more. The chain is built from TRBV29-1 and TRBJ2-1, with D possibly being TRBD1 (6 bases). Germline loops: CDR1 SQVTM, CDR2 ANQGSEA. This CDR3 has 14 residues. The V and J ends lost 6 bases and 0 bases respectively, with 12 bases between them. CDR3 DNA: TGCAGCGTGTCCGGGACACCCTCCTACAATGAGCAGTTCTTC. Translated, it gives CSVSGTPSYNEQFF.

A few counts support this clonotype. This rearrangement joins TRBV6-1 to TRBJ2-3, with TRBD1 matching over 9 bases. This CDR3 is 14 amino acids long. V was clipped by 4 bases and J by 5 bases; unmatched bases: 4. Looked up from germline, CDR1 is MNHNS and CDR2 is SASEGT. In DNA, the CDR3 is TGTGCCAGCAGTGTCCGGGACAGGGTAGATACGCAGTATTTT. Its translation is CASSVRDRVDTQYF.

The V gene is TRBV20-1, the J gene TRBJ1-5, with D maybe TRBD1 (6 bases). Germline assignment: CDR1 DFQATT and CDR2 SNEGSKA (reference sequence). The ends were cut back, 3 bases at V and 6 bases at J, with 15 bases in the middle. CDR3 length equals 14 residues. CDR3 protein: CSASPSGAGQPQHF. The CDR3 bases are TGCAGTGCTAGCCCCTCAGGGGCGGGTCAGCCCCAGCATTTT.

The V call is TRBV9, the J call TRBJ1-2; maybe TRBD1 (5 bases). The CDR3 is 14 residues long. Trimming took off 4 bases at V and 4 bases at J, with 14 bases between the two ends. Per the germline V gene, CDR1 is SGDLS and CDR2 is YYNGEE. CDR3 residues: CASSPSGTTYGYTF. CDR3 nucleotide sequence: TGTGCCAGCAGCCCCTCCGGGACGACCTATGGCTACACCTTC.

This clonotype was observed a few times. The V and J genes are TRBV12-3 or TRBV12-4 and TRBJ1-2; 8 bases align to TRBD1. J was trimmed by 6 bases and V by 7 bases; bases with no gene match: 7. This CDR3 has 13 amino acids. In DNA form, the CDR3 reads TGTGCCAGCAAGAACAGGGGGATACATGGCTACACCTTC. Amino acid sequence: CASKNRGIHGYTF.

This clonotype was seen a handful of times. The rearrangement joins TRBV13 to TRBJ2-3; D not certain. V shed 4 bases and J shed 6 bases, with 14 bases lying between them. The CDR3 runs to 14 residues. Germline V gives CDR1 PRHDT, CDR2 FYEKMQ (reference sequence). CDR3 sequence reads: CASSYSDLSDTQYF. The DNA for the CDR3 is TGTGCCAGCAGCTATTCCGACCTATCGGATACGCAGTATTTT.

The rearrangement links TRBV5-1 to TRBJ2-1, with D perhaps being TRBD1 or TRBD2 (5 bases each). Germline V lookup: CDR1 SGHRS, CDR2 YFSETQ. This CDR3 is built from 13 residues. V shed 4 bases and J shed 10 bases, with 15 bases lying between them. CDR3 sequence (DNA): TGCGCCAGCAGCCCAGGGACCCCGCGGGAGCAGTTCTTC. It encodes CASSPGTPREQFF.

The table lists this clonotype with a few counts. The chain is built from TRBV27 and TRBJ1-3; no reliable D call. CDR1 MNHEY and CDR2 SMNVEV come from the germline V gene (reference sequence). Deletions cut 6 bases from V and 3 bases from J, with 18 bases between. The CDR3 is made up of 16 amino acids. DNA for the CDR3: TGTGCCAGCAGCAACCATGGGAGCAGATATGGAAACACCATATATTTT. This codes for CASSNHGSRYGNTIYF.

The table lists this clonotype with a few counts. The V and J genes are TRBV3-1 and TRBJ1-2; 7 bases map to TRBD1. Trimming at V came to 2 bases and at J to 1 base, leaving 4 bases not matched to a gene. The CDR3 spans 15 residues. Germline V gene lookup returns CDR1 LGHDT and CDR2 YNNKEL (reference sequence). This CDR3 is CASSQYRGFNYGYTF. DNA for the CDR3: TGTGCCAGCAGCCAATACAGGGGTTTTAACTATGGCTACACCTTC.

DNA for the CDR3: TGTGCCAGCAGGCGAGGACAGCACACCGGGGAGCTGTTTTTT. As protein: CASRRGQHTGELFF. The chain employs TRBV3-1 and TRBJ2-2; a possible D gene is TRBD1 (6 bases). V lost 6 bases and J 3 bases, leaving 11 bases between the germline ends. Germline CDR1 reads LGHDT; CDR2 reads YNNKEL (reference sequence). This CDR3 region has 14 residues.